A selection of T cell receptor beta chains follows, all from one sample in a study of patients and donors after allogeneic stem cell transplantation. TCRdb recomputed calls from the RT-PCR reads with MiXCR, one row per CDR3 protein. The repertoire holds roughly 960,000 distinct CDR3 sequences, with approximately 18% as singletons. The sequenced sample was blood, either unsorted or a sorted T cell fraction (not recorded which). These receptors were taken from a human donor who was either an allogeneic HSCT recipient or a stem cell or donor lymphocyte infusion donor (not recorded which). It is not recorded whose cells these are; they may come from a transplant donor. CDR3s leave out the opening cysteine and the closing phenylalanine or tryptophan.

J gene | V gene | CDR3 protein
TRBJ2-6 | TRBV20-1 | SASYGYSGANVLT
TRBJ1-3 | TRBV25-1 | ASSESKKGSGNTIY
TRBJ1-1 | TRBV6-2/TRBV6-3 | ASLPDSNTEAF
TRBJ1-1 | TRBV5-1 | ASSLGDRRTNTEAF
TRBJ2-3 | TRBV27 | ASSLPLGDTQY
TRBJ1-6 | TRBV20-1 | SATTGHNSPLH
TRBJ2-1 | TRBV29-1 | SVPGLARNEQF
TRBJ2-7 | TRBV20-1 | SARDGTAPSYEQY
TRBJ1-4 | TRBV5-6 | ASTVRAKNEKLF
TRBJ2-5 | TRBV18 | ASRRTSDRETQY
TRBJ1-1 | TRBV3-1 | ASSPSDREAF
TRBJ1-6 | TRBV5-1 | ASSLDGEGSPLH
TRBJ1-2 | TRBV24-1 | ATSDTTYGYT
TRBJ1-1 | TRBV20-1 | SARRELAANTEAF
TRBJ2-7 | TRBV27 | ASSLWAEGRLAEAYEQY
TRBJ2-5 | TRBV15 | ATSSSEIQGETQY
TRBJ2-5 | TRBV24-1 | ATSVRGYQETQY
TRBJ2-5 | TRBV4-1 | ASSRIGTSEGTQY
TRBJ2-6 | TRBV6-1 | ASSEKVVPGANVLT
TRBJ1-2 | TRBV12-3/TRBV12-4 | ASSRETGSGYGYT
TRBJ2-7 | TRBV12-3/TRBV12-4 | ASSFRAGAREQY
TRBJ2-5 | TRBV4-1 | ASSQVDRDETQY
TRBJ1-3 | TRBV7-2 | ASSLEIGGLY
TRBJ2-2 | TRBV29-1 | SVSRGGTGELF
TRBJ2-7 | TRBV20-1 | SAWDVTNEQY
TRBJ2-1 | TRBV10-3 | AISPSGINEQF
TRBJ1-2 | TRBV20-1 | SAETGANYGYT
TRBJ1-1 | TRBV14 | ASSPVTGGGTEAF
TRBJ2-2 | TRBV18 | ASSPGSPGSCF
TRBJ2-1 | TRBV5-1 | ASSFRDREYNEQF
TRBJ2-7 | TRBV7-9 | ASSLGDWSSYEQY
TRBJ2-7 | TRBV7-8 | ASSLDGVGYEQY
TRBJ2-1 | TRBV15 | ATSPQRDYNEQF
TRBJ2-2 | TRBV4-2 | ASSRRSTSGVDGELF
TRBJ2-2 | TRBV20-1 | SVPNLAGAAGELF
TRBJ2-5 | TRBV10-3 | AITEDGTSSETQY